Listed here are 17 T cell receptor beta chains from one sample, sequenced in a study of cytomegalovirus exposure and HLA in healthy donors. Primers: 60 Vbeta forward and 13 Jbeta reverse. Here immunoSEQ multiplex PCR was the method, and the copy in TCRdb shows in-frame clones only, minus some. Its clone listing holds 150,000 to 200,000 clones. The sequenced material came from PBMCs. The receptors stem from a man under 40 in good health and CMV-seronegative.

This sequence joins TRBV9 and TRBJ2-3; TRBD2 matches at 7 bases. Per the germline V gene, CDR1 is SGDLS and CDR2 is YYNGEE. The length of the CDR3 is 16 residues. V gave up 0 bases and J gave up 0 bases; unmatched junction bases: 4. The CDR3 DNA reads as TGTGCCAGCAGCGTAGGGGATAGCGGGAGCACAGATACGCAGTATTTT. It codes for CASSVGDSGSTDTQYF.

The rearrangement uses TRBV7-9 and TRBJ1-6, with 9 bases lining up with TRBD1. CDR3 size: 18 residues. Germline V gives CDR1 SEHNR, CDR2 FQNEAQ (reference sequence). Germline trimming cut 6 bases from V and 9 bases from J; bases unmatched to any gene: 18. In nucleotides, the CDR3 is TGTGCCAGCAGACCCGGACAGGGGAAGGGCCCTTTGGGTTCACCCCTCCACTTT. Translating it yields CASRPGQGKGPLGSPLHF.

The V and J genes are TRBV7-3 and TRBJ2-2; D is perhaps TRBD1 (7 bases). V dropped 9 bases and J dropped 4 bases, with 15 bases sitting between them. Germline V gene lookup returns CDR1 SGHTA and CDR2 FQGTGA. The CDR3 is made up of 14 amino acids. The CDR3 DNA sequence: TGTGCCAGGTCGACAGGGAGGAGCACCGGGGAGCTGTTTTTT. Its protein is CARSTGRSTGELFF.

The rearrangement uses TRBV4-2 and TRBJ2-5, with 9 bases lining up with TRBD2. Germline CDR1 reads LGHNA; CDR2 reads YNFKEQ. The CDR3 runs 16 residues. The V and J ends lost 1 base and 4 bases, in that order; junction bases with no gene match: 7. The DNA for the CDR3 is TGTGCCAGCAGCCAAGTACTAGCGGGCGGTCTAGAGACCCAGTACTTC. It is translated as CASSQVLAGGLETQYF.

This chain connects TRBV5-1 to TRBJ1-2, with TRBD1 matching over 7 bases. Per the germline V gene, CDR1 is SGHRS and CDR2 is YFSETQ. This CDR3 region has 14 residues. Losses at the gene ends were 1 base for V and 7 bases for J; bases not matched to a gene: 7. The CDR3 here is CASSLSLDRSGYTF. DNA of the CDR3: TGCGCCAGCAGCTTGTCCCTGGACAGGAGTGGCTACACCTTC.

V and J are TRBV19 and TRBJ2-1; 7 bases are a match to TRBD2. CDR1 and CDR2 from the germline V gene are LNHDA and SQIVND (reference sequence). V lost 0 bases and J lost 7; bases outside the gene matches: 3. The CDR3 loop spans 14 amino acids. The CDR3 protein is CASSIEGLRNEQFF. The CDR3 nucleotides read TGTGCCAGTAGTATAGAGGGACTACGGAATGAGCAGTTCTTC. Complete variable domain (other parts from reference TRBV19 and TRBJ2-1): DGGITQSPKYLFRKEGQNVTLSCEQNLNHDAMYWYRQDPGQGLRLIYYSQIVNDFQKGDIAEGYSVSREKKESFPLTVTSAQKNPTAFYLCASSIEGLRNEQFFGPGTRLTVL.

The J gene is TRBJ2-5, the V gene TRBV7-7; TRBD2 aligns across 8 bases. CDR3 length: 17 residues. V gave up 5 bases and J gave up 4 bases; unmatched junction bases: 15. The V gene's germline CDR1 is SSHAT and CDR2 FNYEAQ (reference sequence). The CDR3 DNA follows: TGTGCCAGCAGCATTAATAGCGGGATAGGGGGTGGAGAGACCCAGTACTTC. This encodes CASSINSGIGGGETQYF. The full variable domain, its missing parts supplied by reference TRBV7-7 and TRBJ2-5, is GAGVSQSPRYKVTKRGQDVTLRCDPISSHATLYWYQQALGQGPEFLTYFNYEAQPDKSGLPSDRFSAERPEGSISTLTIQRTEQRDSAMYRCASSINSGIGGGETQYFGPGTRLLVL.

This chain joins TRBV29-1 and TRBJ2-1, with 11 bases aligning to TRBD2. The germline V gene encodes CDR1 SQVTM and CDR2 ANQGSEA. The CDR3 covers 15 residues. Unmatched junction bases numbered 7, after V lost 6 bases and J lost 3 bases. The CDR3 DNA is TGCAGCGTACATTTTAGCGGGAGGGTCTACAATGAGCAGTTCTTC. This encodes CSVHFSGRVYNEQFF.

The V call is TRBV6-1, the J call TRBJ2-5; the match to TRBD1 covers 7 bases. CDR3 length: 13 residues. Looked up from germline, CDR1 is MNHNS and CDR2 is SASEGT. The junction had 3 bases not matched to a gene; V was cut back by 7 bases and J by 1 base. Here the CDR3 DNA reads TGTGCCAGCACCTGGACAGGCCAAGAGACCCAGTACTTC. This encodes CASTWTGQETQYF.

The chain recombines TRBV2 with TRBJ1-2, with 12 bases identical to TRBD1. V shed 4 bases and J 6 bases; nucleotides not matched to a gene: 9. In germline, CDR1 is SNHLY, CDR2 FYNNEI. The CDR3 is 16 amino acids. The CDR3, as DNA: TGTGCCAGCAGTGTAGGGACAGGGGGCGATTGGGATGGCTACACCTTC. It codes for CASSVGTGGDWDGYTF.

CDR3 in amino acids: CASRNGQGAAEAFF. In DNA, the CDR3 is TGTGCCAGCAGGAACGGACAGGGGGCAGCTGAAGCTTTCTTT. The chain employs TRBV7-9 and TRBJ1-1; 11 bases map to TRBD1. The germline V gene encodes CDR1 SEHNR and CDR2 FQNEAQ (reference sequence). This CDR3 region has 14 residues. The V and J ends lost 6 bases and 6 bases, in that order; junction bases with no gene match: 6.

J is TRBJ1-5 and V is TRBV27, with D perhaps matching TRBD1 (5 bases). Germline CDR1 reads MNHEY; CDR2 reads SMNVEV (reference sequence). This CDR3 has 13 amino acids. V lost 2 bases to trimming and J lost 7 bases, with 9 bases between them. The CDR3 nucleotides are TGTGCCAGCAGTTTAAAGGGGTCGCAGCCCCAGCATTTT. Translated: CASSLKGSQPQHF.

V is TRBV4-1 and J is TRBJ2-7, with 9 bases that match TRBD2. The germline V gene encodes CDR1 MGHRA and CDR2 YSYEKL. The V and J ends lost 1 base and 5 bases, in that order; junction bases with no gene match: 6. There are 15 residues in the CDR3. CDR3 DNA sequence: TGCGCCAGCAGCCAAGTGGGACTAGCCTCAGACGAGCAGTACTTC. It encodes CASSQVGLASDEQYF.

V gene TRBV18 combines with J gene TRBJ2-2, with a tentative D call TRBD1 (6 bases). Germline CDR1 reads KGHSH; CDR2 reads LQKENI. The CDR3 is 15 residues long. The V end was cut by 2 bases, the J end by 1 base, with 8 bases between. The DNA for the CDR3 is TGTGCCAGCTCACCAATGACAGGGAACACCGGGGAGCTGTTTTTT. This encodes CASSPMTGNTGELFF.

The chain has TRBV25-1 and TRBJ2-2, with D possibly being TRBD1 (5 bases). This CDR3 region has 18 residues. In germline, CDR1 is MGHDK, CDR2 SYGVNS. V was clipped by 2 bases and J by 6 bases, with 22 bases between them. The chain's CDR3 is CASSESAGWGQLAGELFF. The CDR3 region has the DNA TGTGCCAGCAGTGAAAGCGCCGGGTGGGGCCAACTGGCCGGGGAGCTGTTTTTT.

This rearrangement joins TRBV18 to TRBJ2-7, with 7 bases that match TRBD2. Germline V CDR1 and CDR2: KGHSH, LQKENI. The CDR3 covers 15 residues. Germline trimming cut 0 bases from V and 3 bases from J; bases unmatched to any gene: 5. The chain's CDR3 is CASSPPQGGFYEQYF. CDR3 coding DNA: TGTGCCAGCTCACCACCCCAGGGAGGGTTCTACGAGCAGTACTTC.

The chain couples TRBV7-7 to TRBJ2-3, with 9 bases fitting TRBD1. This CDR3 has 15 amino acids. Trimming cost V 5 bases and J 0 bases; bases outside gene matches: 3. Germline lookup yields CDR1 SSHAT and CDR2 FNYEAQ (reference sequence). CDR3 DNA sequence: TGTGCCAGCAGCCCGGGGACAGGGAGCACAGATACGCAGTATTTT. It codes for CASSPGTGSTDTQYF.